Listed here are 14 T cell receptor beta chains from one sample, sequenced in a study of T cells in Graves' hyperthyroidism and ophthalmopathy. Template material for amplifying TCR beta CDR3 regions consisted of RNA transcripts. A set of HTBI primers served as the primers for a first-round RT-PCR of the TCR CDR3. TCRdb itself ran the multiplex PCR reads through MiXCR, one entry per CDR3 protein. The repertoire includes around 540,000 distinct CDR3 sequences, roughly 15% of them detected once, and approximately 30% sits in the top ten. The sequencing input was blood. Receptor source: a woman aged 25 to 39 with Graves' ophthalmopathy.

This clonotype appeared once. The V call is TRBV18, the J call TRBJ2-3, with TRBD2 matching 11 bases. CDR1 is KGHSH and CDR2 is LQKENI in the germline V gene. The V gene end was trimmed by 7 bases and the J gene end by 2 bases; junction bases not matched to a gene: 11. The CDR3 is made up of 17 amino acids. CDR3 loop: CASLKGASGRTTDTQYF. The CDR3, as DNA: TGTGCCAGCTTAAAAGGGGCTAGCGGGAGGACCACAGATACGCAGTATTTT.

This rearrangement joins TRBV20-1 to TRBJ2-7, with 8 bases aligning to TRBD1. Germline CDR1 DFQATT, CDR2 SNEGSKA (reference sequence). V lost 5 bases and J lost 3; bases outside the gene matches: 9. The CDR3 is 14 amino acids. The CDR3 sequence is CSARVDRGYYEQYF. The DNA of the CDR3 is TGCAGTGCTCGAGTAGACAGGGGTTACTACGAGCAGTACTTC.

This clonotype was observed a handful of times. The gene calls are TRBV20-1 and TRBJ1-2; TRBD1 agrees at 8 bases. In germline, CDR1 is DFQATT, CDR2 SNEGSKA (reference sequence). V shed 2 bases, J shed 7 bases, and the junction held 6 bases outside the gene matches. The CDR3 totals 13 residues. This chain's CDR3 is CSARPGQASGYTF. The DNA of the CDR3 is TGCAGTGCTAGACCGGGACAGGCTAGTGGCTACACCTTC.

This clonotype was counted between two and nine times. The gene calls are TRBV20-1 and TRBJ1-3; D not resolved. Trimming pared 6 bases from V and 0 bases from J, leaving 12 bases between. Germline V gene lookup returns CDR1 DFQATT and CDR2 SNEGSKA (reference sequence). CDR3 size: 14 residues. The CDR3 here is CSARDFSSGNTIYF. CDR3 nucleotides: TGCAGTGCCCGCGACTTTAGCTCTGGAAACACCATATATTTT.

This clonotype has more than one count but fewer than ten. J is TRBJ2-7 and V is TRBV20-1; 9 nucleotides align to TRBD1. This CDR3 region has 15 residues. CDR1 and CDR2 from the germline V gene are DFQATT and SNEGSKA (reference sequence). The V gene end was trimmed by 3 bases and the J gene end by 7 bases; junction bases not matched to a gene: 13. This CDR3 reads CSARDPGQGFLEQYF. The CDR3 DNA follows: TGCAGTGCTAGGGACCCGGGACAGGGATTCTTGGAGCAGTACTTC.

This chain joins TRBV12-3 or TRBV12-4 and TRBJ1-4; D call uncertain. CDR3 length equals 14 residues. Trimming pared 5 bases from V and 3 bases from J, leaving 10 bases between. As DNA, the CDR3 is TGTGCCAGCAGTCAAACCGGACCTAATGAAAAACTGTTTTTT. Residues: CASSQTGPNEKLFF.

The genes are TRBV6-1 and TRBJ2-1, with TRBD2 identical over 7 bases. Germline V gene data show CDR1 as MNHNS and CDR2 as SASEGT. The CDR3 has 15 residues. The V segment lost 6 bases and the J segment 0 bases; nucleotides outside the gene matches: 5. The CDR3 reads CASRDGGSSYNEQFF. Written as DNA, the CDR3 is TGTGCCAGCAGGGACGGGGGGAGCTCCTACAATGAGCAGTTCTTC.

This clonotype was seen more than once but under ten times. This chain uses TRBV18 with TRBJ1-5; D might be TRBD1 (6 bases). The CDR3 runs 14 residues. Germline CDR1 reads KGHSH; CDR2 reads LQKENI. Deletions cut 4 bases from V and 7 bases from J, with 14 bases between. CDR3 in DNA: TGTGCCAGCTCACGGGGGTTACAGGGACAGCCCCAGCATTTT. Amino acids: CASSRGLQGQPQHF.

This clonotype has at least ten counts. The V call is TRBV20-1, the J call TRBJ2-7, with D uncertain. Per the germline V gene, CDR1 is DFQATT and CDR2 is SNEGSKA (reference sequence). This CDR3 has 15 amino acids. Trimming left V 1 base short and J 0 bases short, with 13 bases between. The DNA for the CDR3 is TGCAGTGCTAGAGTCCTTGGACGGAGCTCCTACGAGCAGTACTTC. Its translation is CSARVLGRSSYEQYF.

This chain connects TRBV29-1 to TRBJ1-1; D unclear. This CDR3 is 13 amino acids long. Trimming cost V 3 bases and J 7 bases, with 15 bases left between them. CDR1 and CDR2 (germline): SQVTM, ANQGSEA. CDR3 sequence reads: CSVDSPGKIEAFF. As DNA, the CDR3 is TGCAGCGTTGATTCTCCTGGGAAGATTGAAGCTTTCTTT.

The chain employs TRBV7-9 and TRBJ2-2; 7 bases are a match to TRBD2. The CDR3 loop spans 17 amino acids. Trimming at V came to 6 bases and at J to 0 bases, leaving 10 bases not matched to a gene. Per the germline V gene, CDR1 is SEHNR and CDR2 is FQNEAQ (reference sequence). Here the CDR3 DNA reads TGTGCCAGCAGGGCTTGGGAGGGAGACCCGAACACCGGGGAGCTGTTTTTT. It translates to CASRAWEGDPNTGELFF.

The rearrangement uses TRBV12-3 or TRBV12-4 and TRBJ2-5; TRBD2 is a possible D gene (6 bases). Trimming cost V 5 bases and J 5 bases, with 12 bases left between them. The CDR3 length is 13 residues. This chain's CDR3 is CASSELEGETQYF. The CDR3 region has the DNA TGTGCCAGCAGTGAATTGGAGGGGGAGACCCAGTACTTC.

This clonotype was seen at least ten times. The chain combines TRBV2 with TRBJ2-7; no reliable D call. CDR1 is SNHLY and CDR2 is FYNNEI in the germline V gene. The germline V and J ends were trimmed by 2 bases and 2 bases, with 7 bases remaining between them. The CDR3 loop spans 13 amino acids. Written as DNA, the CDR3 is TGTGCCAGCAGTGAAACGCTAGCCTACGAGCAGTACTTC. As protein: CASSETLAYEQYF.

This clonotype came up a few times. CDR3 in amino acids: CASSFEGVGLDSGEAFF. CDR3 sequence (DNA): TGTGCCAGCAGTTTTGAGGGGGTGGGGCTGGATAGTGGTGAAGCTTTCTTT. J is TRBJ1-1 and V is TRBV12-3 or TRBV12-4, with D perhaps matching TRBD1 (6 bases). The CDR3 consists of 17 residues. V lost 3 bases and J 7 bases, leaving 24 bases between the germline ends.